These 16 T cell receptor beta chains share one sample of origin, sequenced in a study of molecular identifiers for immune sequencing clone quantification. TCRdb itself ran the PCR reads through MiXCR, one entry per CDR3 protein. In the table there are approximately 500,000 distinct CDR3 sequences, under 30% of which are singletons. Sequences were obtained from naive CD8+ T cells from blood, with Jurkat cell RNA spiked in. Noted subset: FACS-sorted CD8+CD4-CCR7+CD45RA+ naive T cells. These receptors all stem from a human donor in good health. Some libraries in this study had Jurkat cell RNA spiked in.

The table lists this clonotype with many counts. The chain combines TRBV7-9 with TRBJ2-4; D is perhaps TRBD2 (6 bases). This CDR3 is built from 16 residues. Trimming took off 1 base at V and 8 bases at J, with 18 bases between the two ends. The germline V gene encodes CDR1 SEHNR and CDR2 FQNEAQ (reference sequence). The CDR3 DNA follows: TGTGCCAGCAGCTTAGGAGTCATGATGCGGGAAGACATTCAGTACTTC. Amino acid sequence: CASSLGVMMREDIQYF.

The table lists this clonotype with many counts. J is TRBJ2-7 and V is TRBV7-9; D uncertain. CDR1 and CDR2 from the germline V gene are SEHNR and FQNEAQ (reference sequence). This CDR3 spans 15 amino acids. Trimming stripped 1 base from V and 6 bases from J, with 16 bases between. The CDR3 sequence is CASSLESWAPGEQYF. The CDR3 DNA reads TGTGCCAGCAGCTTAGAGTCCTGGGCCCCCGGCGAGCAGTACTTC.

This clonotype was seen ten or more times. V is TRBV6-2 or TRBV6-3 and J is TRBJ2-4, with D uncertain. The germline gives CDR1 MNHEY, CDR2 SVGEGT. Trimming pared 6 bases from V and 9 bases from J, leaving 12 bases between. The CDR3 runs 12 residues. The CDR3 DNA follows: TGTGCCAGCAGCGCCCTAGACGGCATTCAGTACTTC. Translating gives CASSALDGIQYF.

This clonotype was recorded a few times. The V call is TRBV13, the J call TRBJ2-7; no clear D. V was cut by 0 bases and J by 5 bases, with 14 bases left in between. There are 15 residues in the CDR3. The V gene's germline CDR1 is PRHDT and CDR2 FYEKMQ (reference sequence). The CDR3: CASSLGPGARNEQYF. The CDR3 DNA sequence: TGTGCCAGCAGCTTAGGTCCTGGCGCCAGGAACGAGCAGTACTTC.

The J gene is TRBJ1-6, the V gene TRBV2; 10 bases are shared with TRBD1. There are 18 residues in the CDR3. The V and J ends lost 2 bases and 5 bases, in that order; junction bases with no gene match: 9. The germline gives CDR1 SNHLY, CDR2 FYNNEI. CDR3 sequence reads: CASSESLRDRGDNSPLHF. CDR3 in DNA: TGTGCCAGCAGTGAATCCCTCCGGGACAGGGGAGATAATTCACCCCTCCACTTT.

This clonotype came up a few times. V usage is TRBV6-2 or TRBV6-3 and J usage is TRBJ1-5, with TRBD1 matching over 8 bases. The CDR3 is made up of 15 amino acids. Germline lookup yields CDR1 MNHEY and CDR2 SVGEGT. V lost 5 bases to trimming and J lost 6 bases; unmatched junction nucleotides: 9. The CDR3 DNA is TGTGCCAGCAGTATAGGTACAGGGGGTGGTCAGCCCCAGCATTTT. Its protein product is CASSIGTGGGQPQHF.

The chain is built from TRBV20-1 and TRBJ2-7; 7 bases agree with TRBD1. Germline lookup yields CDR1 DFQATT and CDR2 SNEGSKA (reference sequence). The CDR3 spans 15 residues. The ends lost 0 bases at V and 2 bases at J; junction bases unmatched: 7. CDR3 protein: CSARDWTGPTYEQYF. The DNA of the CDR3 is TGCAGTGCTAGAGATTGGACAGGCCCTACCTACGAGCAGTACTTC.

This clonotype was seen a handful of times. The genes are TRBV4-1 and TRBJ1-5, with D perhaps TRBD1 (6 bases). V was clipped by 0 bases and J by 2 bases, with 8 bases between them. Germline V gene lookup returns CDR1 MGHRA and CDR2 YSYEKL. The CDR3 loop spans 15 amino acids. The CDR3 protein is CASSQEGAGNQPQHF. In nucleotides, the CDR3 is TGCGCCAGCAGCCAAGAGGGGGCCGGCAATCAGCCCCAGCATTTT.

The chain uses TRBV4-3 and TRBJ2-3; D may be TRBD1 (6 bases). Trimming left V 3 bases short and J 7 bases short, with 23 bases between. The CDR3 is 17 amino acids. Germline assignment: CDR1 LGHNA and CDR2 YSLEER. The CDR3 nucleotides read TGCGCCAGCAGCCAGTTCCCCCCCCGGACAGAGCCCAATACGCAGTATTTT. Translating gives CASSQFPPRTEPNTQYF.

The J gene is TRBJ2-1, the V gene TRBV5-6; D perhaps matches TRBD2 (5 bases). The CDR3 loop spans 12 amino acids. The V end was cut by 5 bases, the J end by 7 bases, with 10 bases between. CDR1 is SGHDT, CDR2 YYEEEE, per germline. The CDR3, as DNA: TGTGCCAGCAGACTAACTAGAAATGAGCAGTTCTTC. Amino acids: CASRLTRNEQFF.

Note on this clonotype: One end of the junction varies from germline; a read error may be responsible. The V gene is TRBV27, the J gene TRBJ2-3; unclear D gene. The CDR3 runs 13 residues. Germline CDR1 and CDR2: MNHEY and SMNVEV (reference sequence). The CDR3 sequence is CASSFLVADTQCF. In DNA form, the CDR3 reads TGTGCCAGCAGTTTTCTAGTAGCAGATACGCAGTGTTTT.

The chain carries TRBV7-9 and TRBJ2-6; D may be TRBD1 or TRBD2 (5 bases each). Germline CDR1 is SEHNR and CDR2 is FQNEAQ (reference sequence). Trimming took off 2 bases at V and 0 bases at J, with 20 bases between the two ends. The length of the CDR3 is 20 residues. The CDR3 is CASSLFRLGTNRSGANVLTF. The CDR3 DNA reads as TGTGCCAGCAGCTTATTCAGACTCGGGACGAATCGCTCTGGGGCCAACGTCCTGACTTTC.

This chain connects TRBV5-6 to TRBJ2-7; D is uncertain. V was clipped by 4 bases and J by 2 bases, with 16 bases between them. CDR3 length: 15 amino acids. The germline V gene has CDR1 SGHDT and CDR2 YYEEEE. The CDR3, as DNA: TGTGCCAGCAGCCCCACAAATTATTTCCCCTACGAGCAGTACTTC. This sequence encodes CASSPTNYFPYEQYF.

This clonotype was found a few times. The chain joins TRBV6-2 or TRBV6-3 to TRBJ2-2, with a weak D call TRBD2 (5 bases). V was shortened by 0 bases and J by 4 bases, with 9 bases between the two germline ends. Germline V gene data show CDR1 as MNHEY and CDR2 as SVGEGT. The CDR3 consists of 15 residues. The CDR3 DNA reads TGTGCCAGCAGTTACTCTACCCGGGGCACCGGGGAGCTGTTTTTT. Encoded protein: CASSYSTRGTGELFF.

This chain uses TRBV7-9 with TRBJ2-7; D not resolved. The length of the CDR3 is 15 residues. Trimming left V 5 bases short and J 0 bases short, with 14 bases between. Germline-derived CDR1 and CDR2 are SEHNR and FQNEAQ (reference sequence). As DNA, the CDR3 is TGTGCCAGCAGCCCGTTTGGTGGGCTCTCCTACGAGCAGTACTTC. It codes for CASSPFGGLSYEQYF.

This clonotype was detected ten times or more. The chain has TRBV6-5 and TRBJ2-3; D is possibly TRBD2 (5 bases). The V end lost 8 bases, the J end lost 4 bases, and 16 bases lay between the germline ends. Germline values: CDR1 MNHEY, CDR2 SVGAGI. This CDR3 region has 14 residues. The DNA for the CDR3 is TGTGCCAGCGGGCCAACTAGTGGGCCAGATACGCAGTATTTT. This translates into CASGPTSGPDTQYF.